One sample yielded the 25 T cell receptor beta chains listed below, sequenced in a study of blood T cell repertoires in COVID-19. Clones were read by immunoSEQ multiplex PCR, and TCRdb kept only the in-frame ones, dropping some. The sample carries about 76,000 clones, around four fifths recorded once. Sequencing used peripheral blood. The receptors stem from a human donor in a cohort sampled during active COVID-19.

The genes are TRBV11-2 and TRBJ2-5, with a weak D call TRBD1 (7 bases). The V end was cut by 3 bases, the J end by 4 bases, with 18 bases between. Per germline, CDR1 SGHAT and CDR2 FQNNGV. This CDR3 region has 16 residues. The CDR3 loop reads CASSLRAGRGTETQYF. Written as DNA, the CDR3 is TGTGCCAGCAGCTTGCGAGCGGGCAGGGGGACAGAGACCCAGTACTTC.

In its sample, this clone was seen a few times. CDR3 protein: CASSPSGGLSNEQFF. CDR3 in DNA: TGTGCCAGCAGCCCGAGCGGGGGCCTATCTAATGAGCAGTTCTTC. The chain links TRBV5-6 to TRBJ2-1; 8 bases line up with TRBD2. The V gene's germline CDR1 is SGHDT and CDR2 YYEEEE. After removal of 4 bases from V and 7 bases from J, the junction contained 10 bases not matched to a gene. This CDR3 region has 15 residues.

The chain recombines TRBV7-8 with TRBJ2-1; D is perhaps TRBD1 (6 bases). Trimming removed 0 bases from V and 7 bases from J, with 13 bases in between. The CDR3 covers 15 residues. Germline V lookup: CDR1 SGHVS, CDR2 FQNEAQ. In DNA form, the CDR3 reads TGTGCCAGCAGCTTAGCCGGGACACGTACAAATGAGCAGTTCTTC. Protein sequence: CASSLAGTRTNEQFF.

The rearrangement links TRBV10-3 to TRBJ1-1; 10 bases align to TRBD1. Losses at the gene ends were 3 bases for V and 2 bases for J; bases not matched to a gene: 6. Germline V gene data show CDR1 as ENHRY and CDR2 as SYGVKD. The CDR3 extends over 16 amino acids. The CDR3 region has the DNA TGTGCCATCAGTGAACCCGGGACAGGGGAAAACACTGAAGCTTTCTTT. Translating it yields CAISEPGTGENTEAFF.

The gene calls are TRBV29-1 and TRBJ1-2, with 8 bases fitting TRBD1. Germline loops: CDR1 SQVTM, CDR2 ANQGSEA. Trimming cost V 7 bases and J 7 bases; bases outside gene matches: 14. The CDR3 contains 14 residues. The CDR3 loop is CSARPGQAGLGYTF. The CDR3 region has the DNA TGCAGCGCAAGACCGGGACAGGCGGGACTTGGCTACACCTTC.

This chain joins TRBV5-4 and TRBJ2-1; TRBD2 matches at 7 bases. V shed 10 bases and J 4 bases; nucleotides not matched to a gene: 8. The CDR3 is 13 residues long. Germline V lookup: CDR1 SGHNT, CDR2 YYREEE (reference sequence). Written as DNA, the CDR3 is TGTGCCGGGGGGGGTTTAGGTTACAATGAGCAGTTCTTC. Its protein is CAGGGLGYNEQFF.

This clone showed up just a few times. The chain links TRBV7-3 to TRBJ2-2, with D unclear. CDR1 and CDR2 (germline): SGHTA, FQGTGA. V gave up 4 bases and J gave up 8 bases, with 8 bases separating them. CDR3 length equals 12 residues. The CDR3 sequence is CASSYSRGELFF. The CDR3 DNA reads as TGTGCCAGCAGCTACTCGAGGGGGGAGCTGTTTTTT.

CDR3 loop: CASSSTTGGVTEAFF. The CDR3 DNA sequence: TGTGCCAGCAGTTCTACGACAGGGGGAGTCACTGAAGCTTTCTTT. This sequence joins TRBV6-5 and TRBJ1-1; 9 bases map to TRBD1. The V and J ends lost 4 bases and 4 bases, in that order; junction bases with no gene match: 7. The CDR3 extends over 15 amino acids. Germline CDR1 reads MNHEY; CDR2 reads SVGAGI.

On this clone itself: At one end, the junction sequence differs from germline, possibly due to a read error. The chain couples TRBV6-5 to TRBJ2-7; 7 positions agree with TRBD2. CDR1 is MNHEY, CDR2 SVGAGI, per germline. This CDR3 has 15 amino acids. The CDR3 nucleotides are TGTGCCAGCAGATACTGGGCGGGGGAGCACTACGAGCAGTACTTC. This gives the protein CASRYWAGEHYEQYF.

V gene TRBV5-1 combines with J gene TRBJ1-2; no reliable D call. The CDR3 contains 13 residues. V lost 4 bases to trimming and J lost 2 bases, with 9 bases between them. Germline loops: CDR1 SGHRS, CDR2 YFSETQ. The CDR3 reads CASSPGTNYGYTF. CDR3 coding DNA: TGCGCCAGCAGCCCCGGTACCAACTATGGCTACACCTTC.

The V call is TRBV12-3 or TRBV12-4, the J call TRBJ1-4; 7 bases are shared with TRBD1. The J segment lost 10 bases and the V segment lost 6 bases, leaving 8 bases of the junction unmatched. The CDR3 is 13 amino acids. CDR3 protein: CASSGTDGGKLFF. CDR3 coding DNA: TGTGCCAGCAGCGGGACAGACGGTGGAAAACTGTTTTTT.

The J gene is TRBJ2-1, the V gene TRBV24-1; possibly TRBD1 for D (5 bases). Germline loops: CDR1 KGHDR, CDR2 SFDVKD. The CDR3 totals 13 residues. Trimming pared 6 bases from V and 9 bases from J, leaving 14 bases between. The CDR3 DNA reads TGTGCCACCAGTAACACCAGGGATGGTGAGCAGTTCTTC. It yields the protein CATSNTRDGEQFF.

The chain links TRBV5-5 to TRBJ1-5; no clear D gene. CDR3 size: 15 residues. The V end lost 0 bases, the J end lost 6 bases, and 13 bases lay between the germline ends. Germline V CDR1 and CDR2: SGHKS, YYEKEE (reference sequence). CDR3 residues: CASSLAAGLAQPQHF. The CDR3 coding sequence is TGTGCCAGCAGCTTGGCCGCGGGTCTAGCTCAGCCCCAGCATTTT.

Here the CDR3 reads CASSLGVRGSYEQYF. In nucleotides, the CDR3 is TGTGCCAGCAGCCTAGGGGTACGAGGGAGCTACGAGCAGTACTTC. This sequence joins TRBV7-6 and TRBJ2-7; perhaps D is TRBD1 or TRBD2 (5 bases each). CDR3 size: 15 residues. Germline CDR1 and CDR2: SGHVS and FNYEAQ. The germline V and J ends were trimmed by 5 bases and 3 bases, with 17 bases remaining between them.

Written as DNA, the CDR3 is TGTGCCAGCCATACTAGCGGGGGGCGAAGCGAGCAGTTCTTC. It specifies CASHTSGGRSEQFF. The V and J genes are TRBV2 and TRBJ2-1; 12 nucleotides align to TRBD2. V lost 8 bases and J lost 10; bases outside the gene matches: 9. This CDR3 has 14 amino acids. Germline V gives CDR1 SNHLY, CDR2 FYNNEI.

The J gene is TRBJ2-3, the V gene TRBV24-1; perhaps TRBD1 as D (7 bases). The V gene's germline CDR1 is KGHDR and CDR2 SFDVKD. The CDR3 is 14 residues long. The germline V and J ends were trimmed by 4 bases and 4 bases, with 11 bases remaining between them. The CDR3 loop is CATSDPRGADTQYF. The CDR3 DNA reads as TGTGCCACCAGTGACCCCAGGGGGGCAGATACGCAGTATTTT.

The V call is TRBV7-3, the J call TRBJ1-1; D possibly corresponds to TRBD1 (5 bases). The CDR3 contains 14 residues. V was shortened by 5 bases and J by 1 base, with 11 bases between the two germline ends. Germline V gene lookup returns CDR1 SGHTA and CDR2 FQGTGA. CDR3 in amino acids: CASSLLGGNTEAFF. The CDR3 region has the DNA TGTGCCAGCAGCCTACTGGGGGGGAACACTGAAGCTTTCTTT. Looking up the rest from reference TRBV7-3 and TRBJ1-1 gives the full variable domain: GAGVSQTPSNKVTEKGKYVELRCDPISGHTALYWYRQSLGQGPEFLIYFQGTGAADDSGLPNDRFFAVRPEGSVSTLKIQRTERGDSAVYLCASSLLGGNTEAFFGQGTRLTVV.

This chain uses TRBV6-4 with TRBJ2-3; tentative D call: TRBD1 (5 bases). CDR3 length: 15 amino acids. The germline V gene encodes CDR1 MRHNA and CDR2 SNTAGT. V dropped 4 bases and J dropped 0 bases, with 11 bases sitting between them. CDR3 sequence: CASSVWGLSTDTQYF. CDR3 DNA sequence: TGTGCCAGCAGTGTCTGGGGCCTGAGCACAGATACGCAGTATTTT.

This chain joins TRBV18 and TRBJ2-7, with 7 bases fitting TRBD1. CDR1 KGHSH and CDR2 LQKENI come from the germline V gene. The J segment lost 7 bases and the V segment lost 6 bases, leaving 9 bases of the junction unmatched. The CDR3 is 13 residues long. CDR3 coding DNA: TGTGCCAGCTCCCGGGACAGCCGGGGAGAGCAGTACTTC. Translated, it gives CASSRDSRGEQYF.

Many counts were recorded for this clone. This chain uses TRBV18 with TRBJ1-4, with D maybe TRBD1 (6 bases). The germline gives CDR1 KGHSH, CDR2 LQKENI. V was trimmed by 2 bases and J by 8 bases, leaving 21 bases between them. The CDR3 has 17 amino acids. CDR3 in amino acids: CASSPSRGQSGYEKLFF. The CDR3 DNA follows: TGTGCCAGCTCACCATCACGAGGACAGTCAGGGTACGAAAAACTGTTTTTT. The full variable domain, completed using reference TRBV18 and TRBJ1-4, is NAGVMQNPRHLVRRRGQEARLRCSPMKGHSHVYWYRQLPEEGLKFMVYLQKENIIDESGMPKERFSAEFPKEGPSILRIQQVVRGDSAAYFCASSPSRGQSGYEKLFFGSGTQLSVL.

J is TRBJ1-5 and V is TRBV2, with a possible D match to TRBD1 (5 bases). CDR1 is SNHLY and CDR2 is FYNNEI in the germline V gene. Trimming took 3 bases from V and 7 from J, leaving 13 bases between them. The CDR3 loop spans 14 amino acids. CDR3: CASSDQKGKQPQHF. DNA of the CDR3: TGTGCCAGCAGTGACCAGAAGGGGAAGCAGCCCCAGCATTTT.

The V and J genes are TRBV3-1 (or the pseudogene TRBV3-2) and TRBJ2-3; 11 bases align to TRBD2. V lost 3 bases, J lost 0 bases, and 5 bases stayed unmatched. The CDR3 length is 17 residues. CDR1 is LGHDT and CDR2 is YNNKEL in the germline V gene (reference sequence). The CDR3 sequence is CASSHPLAGGSTDTQYF. In nucleotides, the CDR3 is TGTGCCAGCAGCCATCCCCTAGCGGGGGGTAGCACAGATACGCAGTATTTT.

The rearrangement links TRBV19 to TRBJ1-2, with 10 bases identical to TRBD1. The germline gives CDR1 LNHDA, CDR2 SQIVND (reference sequence). V lost 5 bases to trimming and J lost 12 bases; unmatched junction nucleotides: 3. The CDR3 loop spans 11 amino acids. The CDR3 region is CASSWDRGHTF. The CDR3 nucleotides are TGTGCCAGTAGTTGGGACAGGGGTCACACCTTC.

The CDR3 protein is CASSEQGDGGYTF. The CDR3 nucleotides are TGTGCCAGCAGTGAACAGGGGGATGGTGGCTACACCTTC. V and J are TRBV6-1 and TRBJ1-2, with 7 bases identical to TRBD1. The V gene's germline CDR1 is MNHNS and CDR2 SASEGT. The ends lost 2 bases at V and 7 bases at J; junction bases unmatched: 4. The CDR3 spans 13 residues.

V usage is TRBV7-2 and J usage is TRBJ1-1, with D possibly TRBD1 on 6 matching bases. Between the trimmed V and J ends, which lost 7 bases and 11 bases, there was a span of 23 bases. The V gene's germline CDR1 is SGHTA and CDR2 FQGNSA. The CDR3 is 14 amino acids. In DNA form, the CDR3 reads TGTGCCAGCACAAATTCTATCGGGACACAGTCGGCTTTCTTT. This sequence encodes CASTNSIGTQSAFF.